The 3 T cell receptor beta chains given below trace back to one sample, sequenced in a study of T cell repertoires in ileal Crohn's disease. TCRdb's copy holds only in-frame clones and misses some; the assay was immunoSEQ multiplex PCR. This table holds 4,000 to 6,000 clones, roughly 80% found once. Material: ileal tissue. The source of these receptors is an adult with Crohn's disease.

The V gene is TRBV4-1, the J gene TRBJ1-6; a weak D match, TRBD1 (5 bases). The CDR3 sequence is 15 residues long. V lost 2 bases and J lost 5, with 10 bases in between. In germline, CDR1 is MGHRA, CDR2 YSYEKL. DNA of the CDR3: TGCGCCAGCAGCCAATCGGCCAGGGATAATTCACCCCTCCACTTT. Its protein product is CASSQSARDNSPLHF.

The rearrangement links TRBV6-6 to TRBJ1-2; no firm D call. This CDR3 comprises 12 residues. The germline V and J ends were trimmed by 7 bases and 1 base, with 7 bases remaining between them. CDR1 MNHNY and CDR2 SVGAGI come from the germline V gene (reference sequence). The chain's CDR3 is CASISLNYGYTF. As DNA, the CDR3 is TGTGCCAGCATCTCCCTTAACTATGGCTACACCTTC.

V and J are TRBV2 and TRBJ2-7, with 9 bases identical to TRBD2. Germline values: CDR1 SNHLY, CDR2 FYNNEI. The CDR3 loop spans 13 amino acids. With 8 bases clipped from V and 6 bases from J, the junction kept 8 bases outside the gene matches. CDR3 nucleotides: TGTGCCAGCGGTCCCAGCGGGGGGAGCGAGCAGTACTTC. Its translation is CASGPSGGSEQYF.